The clone carrying this T cell receptor (beta chain) was seen a handful of times. The data derive from a study of T-cell reconstitution after alpha-beta-depleted transplantation in children. The CDR3 extends over 14 amino acids. Germline lookup yields CDR1 KGHSH and CDR2 LQKENI. The V and J ends lost 0 bases and 4 bases respectively, with 7 bases between them. Unique molecular identifiers featured in how the TCRbeta library was prepared. TCRdb called the PCR reads again in MiXCR, with one record for every CDR3 protein. The sample lists around 530,000 distinct CDR3 sequences, approximately 32% occurring once.

The V and J genes are TRBV18 and TRBJ1-5; TRBD1 is a possible D gene (5 bases). The sequence was collected from a human donor who donated a stem cell graft to a child with aplastic anemia. The material sequenced was PBMCs from the stem cell graft donor, taken from the stem cell graft. The CDR3 sequence is CASSPPGENQPQHF. DNA of the CDR3: TGTGCCAGCTCACCACCGGGGGAAAATCAGCCCCAGCATTTT.